What follows describes a single T cell receptor beta chain. Antigen: not known. 60 Vbeta and 13 Jbeta primers were used in PCR. Sequencing was performed with immunoSEQ multiplex PCR; in TCRdb, only in-frame clones are kept and a portion is missing. The table records fewer than 200,000 clones, about 88% of them present only once. The sample originates from a study of cytomegalovirus exposure and HLA in healthy donors. The study's findings and limits: A later analysis reportedly found fewer N-insertions in an Asian-associated ancestry cluster than the roughly 730-donor mean.

V lost 4 bases, J lost 5 bases, and 11 bases stayed unmatched. The CDR3 loop spans 15 amino acids. Germline V gene lookup returns CDR1 SGHDT and CDR2 YYEEEE. The sample comprised PBMCs. The chain joins TRBV5-6 to TRBJ2-7, with TRBD1 matching 8 bases. This receptor was obtained from a man aged 25 to 40 in good health and CMV-seropositive. In DNA, the CDR3 is TGTGCCAGCAGCCCTGTAGGGACAGGAGGAGACGAGCAGTACTTC. Its translation: CASSPVGTGGDEQYF.